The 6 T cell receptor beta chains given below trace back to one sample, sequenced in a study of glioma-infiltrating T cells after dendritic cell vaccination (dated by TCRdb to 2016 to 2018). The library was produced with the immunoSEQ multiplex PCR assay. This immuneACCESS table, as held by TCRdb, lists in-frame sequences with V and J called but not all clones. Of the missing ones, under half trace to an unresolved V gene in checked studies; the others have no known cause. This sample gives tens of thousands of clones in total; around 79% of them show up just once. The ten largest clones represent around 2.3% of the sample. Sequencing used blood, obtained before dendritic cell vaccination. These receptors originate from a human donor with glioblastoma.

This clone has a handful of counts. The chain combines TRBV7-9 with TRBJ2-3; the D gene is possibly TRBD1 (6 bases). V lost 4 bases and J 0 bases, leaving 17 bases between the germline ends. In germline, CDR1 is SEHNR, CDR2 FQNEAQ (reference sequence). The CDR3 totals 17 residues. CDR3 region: CASSWDGQLVSTDTQYF. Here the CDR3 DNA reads TGTGCCAGCAGCTGGGATGGACAGCTTGTTAGCACAGATACGCAGTATTTT.

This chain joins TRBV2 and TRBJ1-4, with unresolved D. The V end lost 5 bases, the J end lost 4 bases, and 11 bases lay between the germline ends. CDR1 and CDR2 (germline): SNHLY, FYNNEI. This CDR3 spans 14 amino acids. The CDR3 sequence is CASSRREGNEKLFF. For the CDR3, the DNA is TGTGCCAGCAGTCGACGGGAGGGTAATGAAAAACTGTTTTTT. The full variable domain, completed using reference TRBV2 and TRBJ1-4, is EPEVTQTPSHQVTQMGQEVILRCVPISNHLYFYWYRQILGQKVEFLVSFYNNEISEKSEIFDDQFSVERPDGSNFTLKIRSTKLEDSAMYFCASSRREGNEKLFFGSGTQLSVL.

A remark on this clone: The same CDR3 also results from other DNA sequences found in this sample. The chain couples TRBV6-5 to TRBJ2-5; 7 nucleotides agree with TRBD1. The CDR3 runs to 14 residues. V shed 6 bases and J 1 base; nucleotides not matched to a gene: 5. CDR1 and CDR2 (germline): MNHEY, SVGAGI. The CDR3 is CASSRRTGQETQYF. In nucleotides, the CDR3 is TGTGCCAGCAGCCGACGGACAGGCCAAGAGACCCAGTACTTC.

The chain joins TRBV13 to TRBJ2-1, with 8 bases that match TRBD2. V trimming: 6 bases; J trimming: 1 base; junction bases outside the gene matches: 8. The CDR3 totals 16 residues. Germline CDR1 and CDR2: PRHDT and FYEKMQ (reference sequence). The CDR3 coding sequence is TGTGCCAGCAGGCCCATAGCGGGGATATCCTACAATGAGCAGTTCTTC. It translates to CASRPIAGISYNEQFF. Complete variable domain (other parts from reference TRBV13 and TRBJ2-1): AAGVIQSPRHLIKEKRETATLKCYPIPRHDTVYWYQQGPGQDPQFLISFYEKMQSDKGSIPDRFSAQQFSDYHSELNMSSLELGDSALYFCASRPIAGISYNEQFFGPGTRLTVL.

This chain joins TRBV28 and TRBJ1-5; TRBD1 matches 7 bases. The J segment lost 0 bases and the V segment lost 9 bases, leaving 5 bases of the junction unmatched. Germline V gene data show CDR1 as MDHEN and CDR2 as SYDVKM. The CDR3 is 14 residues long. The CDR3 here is CASGTAYSNQPQHF. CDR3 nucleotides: TGTGCCAGTGGGACAGCTTATAGCAATCAGCCCCAGCATTTT.

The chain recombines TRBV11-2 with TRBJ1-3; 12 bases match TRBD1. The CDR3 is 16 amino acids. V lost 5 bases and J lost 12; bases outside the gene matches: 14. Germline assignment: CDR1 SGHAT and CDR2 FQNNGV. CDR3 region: CASSRTAGTGGGDIYF. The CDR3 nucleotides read TGTGCCAGCAGCAGAACCGCTGGGACAGGGGGCGGTGACATATATTTT.